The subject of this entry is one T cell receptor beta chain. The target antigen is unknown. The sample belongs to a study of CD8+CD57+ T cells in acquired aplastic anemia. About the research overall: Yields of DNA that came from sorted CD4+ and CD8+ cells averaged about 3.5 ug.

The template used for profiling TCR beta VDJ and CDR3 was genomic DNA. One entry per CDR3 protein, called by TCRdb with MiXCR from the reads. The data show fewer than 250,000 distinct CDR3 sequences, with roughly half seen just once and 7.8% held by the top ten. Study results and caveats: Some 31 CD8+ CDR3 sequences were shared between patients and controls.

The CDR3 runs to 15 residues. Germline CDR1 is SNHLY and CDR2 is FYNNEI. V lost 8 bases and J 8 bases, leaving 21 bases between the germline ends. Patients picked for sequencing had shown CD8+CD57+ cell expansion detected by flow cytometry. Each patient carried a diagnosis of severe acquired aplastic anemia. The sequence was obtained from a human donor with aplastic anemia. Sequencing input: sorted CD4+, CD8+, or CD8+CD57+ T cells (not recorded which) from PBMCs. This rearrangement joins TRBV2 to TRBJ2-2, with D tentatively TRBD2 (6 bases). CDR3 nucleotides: TGTGCCAGCGCGGGACGACTTGCCAGCGGGGGGGAGCTGTTTTTT. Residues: CASAGRLASGGELFF.